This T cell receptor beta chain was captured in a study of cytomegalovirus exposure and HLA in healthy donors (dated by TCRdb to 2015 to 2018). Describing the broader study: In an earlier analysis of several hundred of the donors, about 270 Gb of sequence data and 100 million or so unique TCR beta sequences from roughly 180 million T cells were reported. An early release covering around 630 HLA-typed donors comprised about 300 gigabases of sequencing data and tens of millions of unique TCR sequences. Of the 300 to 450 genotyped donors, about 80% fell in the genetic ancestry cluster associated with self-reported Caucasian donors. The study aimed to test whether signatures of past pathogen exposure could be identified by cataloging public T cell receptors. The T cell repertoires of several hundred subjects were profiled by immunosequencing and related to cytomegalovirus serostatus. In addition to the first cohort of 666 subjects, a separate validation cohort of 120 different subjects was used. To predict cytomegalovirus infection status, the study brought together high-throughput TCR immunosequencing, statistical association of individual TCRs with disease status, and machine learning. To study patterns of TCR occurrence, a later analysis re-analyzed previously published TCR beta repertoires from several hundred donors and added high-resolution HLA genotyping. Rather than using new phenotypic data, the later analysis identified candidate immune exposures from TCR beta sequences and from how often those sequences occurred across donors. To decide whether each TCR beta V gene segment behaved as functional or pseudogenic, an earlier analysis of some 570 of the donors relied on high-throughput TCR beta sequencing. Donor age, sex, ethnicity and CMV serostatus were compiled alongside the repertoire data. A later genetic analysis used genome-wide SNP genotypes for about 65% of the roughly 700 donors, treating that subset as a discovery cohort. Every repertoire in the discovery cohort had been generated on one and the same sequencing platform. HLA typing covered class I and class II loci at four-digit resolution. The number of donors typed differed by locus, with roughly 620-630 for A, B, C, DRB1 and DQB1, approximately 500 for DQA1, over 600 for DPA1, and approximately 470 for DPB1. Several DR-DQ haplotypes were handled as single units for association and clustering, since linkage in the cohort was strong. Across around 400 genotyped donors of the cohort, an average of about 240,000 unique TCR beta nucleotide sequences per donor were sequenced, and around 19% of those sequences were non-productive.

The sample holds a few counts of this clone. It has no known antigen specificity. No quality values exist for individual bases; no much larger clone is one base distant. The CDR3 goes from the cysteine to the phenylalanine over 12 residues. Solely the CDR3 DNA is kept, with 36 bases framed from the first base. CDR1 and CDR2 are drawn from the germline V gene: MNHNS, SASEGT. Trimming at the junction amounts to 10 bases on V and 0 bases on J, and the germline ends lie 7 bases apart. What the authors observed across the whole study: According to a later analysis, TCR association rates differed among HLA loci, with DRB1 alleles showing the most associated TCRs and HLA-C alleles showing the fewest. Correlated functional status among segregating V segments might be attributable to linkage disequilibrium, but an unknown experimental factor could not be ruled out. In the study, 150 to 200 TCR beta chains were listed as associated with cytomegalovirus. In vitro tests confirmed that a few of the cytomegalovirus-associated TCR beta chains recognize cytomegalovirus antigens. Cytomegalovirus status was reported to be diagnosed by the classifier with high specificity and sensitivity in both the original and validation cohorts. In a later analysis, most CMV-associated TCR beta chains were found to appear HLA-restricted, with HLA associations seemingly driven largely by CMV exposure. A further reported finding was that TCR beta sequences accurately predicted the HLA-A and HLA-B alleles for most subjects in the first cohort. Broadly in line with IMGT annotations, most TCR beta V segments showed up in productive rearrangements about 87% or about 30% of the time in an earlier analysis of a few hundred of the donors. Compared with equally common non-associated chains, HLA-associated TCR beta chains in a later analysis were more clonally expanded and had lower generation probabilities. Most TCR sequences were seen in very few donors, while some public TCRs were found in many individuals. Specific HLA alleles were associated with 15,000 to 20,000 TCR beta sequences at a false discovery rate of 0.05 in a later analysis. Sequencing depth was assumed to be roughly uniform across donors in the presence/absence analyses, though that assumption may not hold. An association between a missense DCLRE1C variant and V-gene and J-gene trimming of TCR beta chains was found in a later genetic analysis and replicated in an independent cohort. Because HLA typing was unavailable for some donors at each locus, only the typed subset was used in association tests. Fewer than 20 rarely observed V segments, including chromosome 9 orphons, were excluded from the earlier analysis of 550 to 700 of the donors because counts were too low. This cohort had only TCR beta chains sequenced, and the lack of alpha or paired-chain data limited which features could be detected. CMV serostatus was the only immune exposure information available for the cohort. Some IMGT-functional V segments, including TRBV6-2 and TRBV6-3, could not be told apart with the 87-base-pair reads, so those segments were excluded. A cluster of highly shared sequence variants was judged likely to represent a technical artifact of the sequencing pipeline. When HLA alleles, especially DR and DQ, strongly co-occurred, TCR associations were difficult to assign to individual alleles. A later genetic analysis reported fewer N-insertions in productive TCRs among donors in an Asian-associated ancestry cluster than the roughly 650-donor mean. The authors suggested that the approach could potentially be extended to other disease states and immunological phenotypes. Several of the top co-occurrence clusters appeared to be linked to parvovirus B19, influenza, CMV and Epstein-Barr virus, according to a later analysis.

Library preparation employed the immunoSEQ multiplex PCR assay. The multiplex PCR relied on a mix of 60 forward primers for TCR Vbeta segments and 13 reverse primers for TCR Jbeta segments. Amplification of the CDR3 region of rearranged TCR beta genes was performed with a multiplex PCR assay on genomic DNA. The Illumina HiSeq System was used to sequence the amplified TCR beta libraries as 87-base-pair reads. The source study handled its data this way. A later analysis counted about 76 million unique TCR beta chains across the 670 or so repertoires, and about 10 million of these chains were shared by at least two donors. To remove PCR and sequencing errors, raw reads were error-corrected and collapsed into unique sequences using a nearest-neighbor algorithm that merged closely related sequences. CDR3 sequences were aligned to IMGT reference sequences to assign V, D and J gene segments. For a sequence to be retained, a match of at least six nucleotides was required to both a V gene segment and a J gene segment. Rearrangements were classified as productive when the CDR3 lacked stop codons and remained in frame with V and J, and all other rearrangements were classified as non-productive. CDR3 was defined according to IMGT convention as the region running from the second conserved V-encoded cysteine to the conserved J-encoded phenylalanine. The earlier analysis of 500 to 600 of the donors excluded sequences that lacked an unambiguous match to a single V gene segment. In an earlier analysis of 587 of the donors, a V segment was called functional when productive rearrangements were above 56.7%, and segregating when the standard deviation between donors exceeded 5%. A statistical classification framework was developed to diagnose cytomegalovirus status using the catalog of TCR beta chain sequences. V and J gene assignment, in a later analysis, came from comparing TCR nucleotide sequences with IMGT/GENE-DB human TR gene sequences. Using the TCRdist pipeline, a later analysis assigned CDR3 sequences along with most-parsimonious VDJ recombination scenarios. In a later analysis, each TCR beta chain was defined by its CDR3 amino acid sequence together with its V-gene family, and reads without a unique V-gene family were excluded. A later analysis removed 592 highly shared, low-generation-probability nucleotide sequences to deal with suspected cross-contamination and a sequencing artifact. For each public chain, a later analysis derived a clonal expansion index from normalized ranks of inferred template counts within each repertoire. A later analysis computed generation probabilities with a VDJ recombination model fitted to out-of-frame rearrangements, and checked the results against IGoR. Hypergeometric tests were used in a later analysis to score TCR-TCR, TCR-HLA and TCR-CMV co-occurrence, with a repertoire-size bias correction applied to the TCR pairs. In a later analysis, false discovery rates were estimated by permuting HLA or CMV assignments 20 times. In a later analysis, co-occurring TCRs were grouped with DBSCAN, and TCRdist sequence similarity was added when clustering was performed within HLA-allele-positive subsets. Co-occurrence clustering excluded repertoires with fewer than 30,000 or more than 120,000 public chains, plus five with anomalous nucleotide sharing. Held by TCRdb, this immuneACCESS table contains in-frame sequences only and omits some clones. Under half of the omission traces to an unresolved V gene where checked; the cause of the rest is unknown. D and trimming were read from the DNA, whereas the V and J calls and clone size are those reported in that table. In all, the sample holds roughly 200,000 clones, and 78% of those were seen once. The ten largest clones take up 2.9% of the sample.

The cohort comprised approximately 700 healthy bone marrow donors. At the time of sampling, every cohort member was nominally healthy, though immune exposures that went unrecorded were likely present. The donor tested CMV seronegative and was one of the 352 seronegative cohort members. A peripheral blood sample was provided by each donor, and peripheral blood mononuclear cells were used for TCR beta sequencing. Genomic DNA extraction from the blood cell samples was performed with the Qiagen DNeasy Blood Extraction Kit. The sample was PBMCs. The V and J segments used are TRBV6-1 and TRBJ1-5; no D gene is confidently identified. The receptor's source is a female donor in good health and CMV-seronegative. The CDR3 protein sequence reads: CATAYSNQPQHF. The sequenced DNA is TGTGCCACCGCGTATAGCAATCAGCCCCAGCATTTT.